This T cell receptor beta chain was captured by sequencing in a study of blood T cell repertoires in COVID-19. The overall study: COVID-19 samples collected from the United States, Italy and Spain covered acute and convalescent phases. Sources were T cells, B-cell-depleted T cells, or PBMCs; the material itself was cDNA or gDNA.

In the study's own analysis: Amplification from reference gene primers served as the basis for estimated nucleated cell counts. Method: immunoSEQ multiplex PCR; TCRdb's copy keeps in-frame clones and lacks some. The DNA gave D and trimming, while V, J and clone size come from that table. The sample yields around 200,000 clones, approximately 85% seen once. Trimming stripped 4 bases from V and 8 bases from J, with 24 bases between. The germline V gene has CDR1 SGDLS and CDR2 YYNGEE. The CDR3 sequence is 16 residues long. The rearrangement links TRBV9 to TRBJ1-2; possibly TRBD1 for D (6 bases). This sequence was found in a woman older than 75 with acute or convalescent COVID-19. The sequencing input was peripheral blood. CDR3 nucleotide sequence: TGTGCCAGCAGCCTCCAGTGGGGGGGCCCCGATGGAGGCTACACCTTC. Translated, it gives CASSLQWGGPDGGYTF. Full variable domain (outside the CDR3, taken from reference TRBV9 and TRBJ1-2): DSGVTQTPKHLITATGQRVTLRCSPRSGDLSVYWYQQSLDQGLQFLIQYYNGEERAKGNILERFSAQQFPDLHSELNLSSLELGDSALYFCASSLQWGGPDGGYTFGSGTRLTVV.